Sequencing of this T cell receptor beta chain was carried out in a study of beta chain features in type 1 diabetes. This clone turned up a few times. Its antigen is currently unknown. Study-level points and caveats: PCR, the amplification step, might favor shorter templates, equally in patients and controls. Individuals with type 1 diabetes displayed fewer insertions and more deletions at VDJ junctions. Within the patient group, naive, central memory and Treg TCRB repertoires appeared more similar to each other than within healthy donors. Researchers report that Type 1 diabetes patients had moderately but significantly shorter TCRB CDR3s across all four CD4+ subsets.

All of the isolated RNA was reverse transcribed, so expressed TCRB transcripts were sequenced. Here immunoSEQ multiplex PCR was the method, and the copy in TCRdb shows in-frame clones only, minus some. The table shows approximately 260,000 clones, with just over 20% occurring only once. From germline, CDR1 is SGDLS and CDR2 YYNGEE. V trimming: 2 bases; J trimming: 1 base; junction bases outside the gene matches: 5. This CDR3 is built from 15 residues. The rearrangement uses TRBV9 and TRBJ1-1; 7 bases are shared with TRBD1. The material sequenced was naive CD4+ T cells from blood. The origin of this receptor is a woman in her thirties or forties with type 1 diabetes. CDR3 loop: CASSVLGQPNTEAFF. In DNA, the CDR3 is TGTGCCAGCAGCGTTCTGGGACAGCCGAACACTGAAGCTTTCTTT. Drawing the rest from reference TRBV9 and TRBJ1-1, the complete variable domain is DSGVTQTPKHLITATGQRVTLRCSPRSGDLSVYWYQQSLDQGLQFLIQYYNGEERAKGNILERFSAQQFPDLHSELNLSSLELGDSALYFCASSVLGQPNTEAFFGQGTRLTVV.